One T cell receptor (beta chain) is described in this entry. The antigen remains unidentified. The length of the CDR3 is 16 residues. V was pared by 0 bases and J by 2 bases, with 11 bases between. Germline loops: CDR1 MNHEY, CDR2 SVGAGI. This entry belongs to a study of Ad26.COV2.S vaccination and SARS-CoV-2 variants. Profiled with immunoSEQ multiplex PCR; TCRdb holds only in-frame clones, not every one. The sample has 300,000 to 400,000 clones, about 90% seen once. Study outcomes and limitations: Total T cell responses were possibly underestimated by TCR breadth and depth analyses. Vaccine recipients showed a spike-specific TCR breadth that was higher than in placebo recipients.

The clonotype was recovered from a human donor who had recovered from COVID-19. The chain links TRBV6-5 to TRBJ1-3; D is uncertain. This material consisted of peripheral blood, taken after recovery from COVID-19. The CDR3 sequence: CASSYSINSPGNTIYF. CDR3 DNA sequence: TGTGCCAGCAGTTACTCGATTAACAGCCCTGGAAACACCATATATTTT.